This TCR beta chain was recorded in a study of long-term antiretroviral therapy in people with HIV. The run of the v3.0 immunoSEQ assay was at survey level. TCRdb keeps only in-frame clones here, not all; method: immunoSEQ multiplex PCR. The sample carries tens of thousands of clones, 70% to 90% recorded once. V was cut by 1 base and J by 4 bases, with 5 bases left in between. The CDR3 has 12 amino acids. Looked up from germline, CDR1 is MNHEY and CDR2 is SMNVEV (reference sequence). The V and J genes are TRBV27 and TRBJ2-7; D is ambiguous. This sequence originates from a young man with HIV. Source: unsorted PBMCs, taken 1.1 years after starting antiretroviral therapy. The CDR3 nucleotides read TGTGCCAGCAGTTTATACGGGTACGAGCAGTACTTC. Amino acids: CASSLYGYEQYF.